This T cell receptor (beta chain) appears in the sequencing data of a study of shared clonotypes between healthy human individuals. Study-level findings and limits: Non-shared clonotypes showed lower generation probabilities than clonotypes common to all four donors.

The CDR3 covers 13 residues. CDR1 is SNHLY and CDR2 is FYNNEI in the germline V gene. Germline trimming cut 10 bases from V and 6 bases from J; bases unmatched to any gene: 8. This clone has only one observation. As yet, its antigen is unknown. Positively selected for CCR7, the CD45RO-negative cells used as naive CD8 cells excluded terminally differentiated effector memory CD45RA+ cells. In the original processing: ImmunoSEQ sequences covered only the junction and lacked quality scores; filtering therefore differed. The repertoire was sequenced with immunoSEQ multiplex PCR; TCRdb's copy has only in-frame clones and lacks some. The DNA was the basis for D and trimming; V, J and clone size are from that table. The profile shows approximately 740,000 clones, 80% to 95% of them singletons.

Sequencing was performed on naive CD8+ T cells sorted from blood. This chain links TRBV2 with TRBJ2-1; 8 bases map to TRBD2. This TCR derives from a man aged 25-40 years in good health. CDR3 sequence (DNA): TGTGCCACACTAGCGGATCAAAGCAATGAGCAGTTCTTC. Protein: CATLADQSNEQFF.